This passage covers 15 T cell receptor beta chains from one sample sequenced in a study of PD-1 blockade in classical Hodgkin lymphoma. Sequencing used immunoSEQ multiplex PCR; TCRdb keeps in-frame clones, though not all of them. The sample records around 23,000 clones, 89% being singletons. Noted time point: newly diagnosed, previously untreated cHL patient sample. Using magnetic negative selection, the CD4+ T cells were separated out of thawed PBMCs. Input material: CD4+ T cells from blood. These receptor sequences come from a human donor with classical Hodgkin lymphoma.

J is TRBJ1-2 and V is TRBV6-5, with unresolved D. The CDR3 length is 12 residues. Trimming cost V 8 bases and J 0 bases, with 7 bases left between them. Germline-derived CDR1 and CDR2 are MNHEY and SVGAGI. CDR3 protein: CASVGPNYGYTF. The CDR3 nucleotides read TGTGCCAGCGTGGGCCCTAACTATGGCTACACCTTC.

The CDR3 region is CASSIDRGRTEAFF. CDR3 sequence (DNA): TGTGCCAGTAGTATCGACAGGGGGCGCACTGAAGCTTTCTTT. V is TRBV19 and J is TRBJ1-1; 10 bases are shared with TRBD1. The V gene's germline CDR1 is LNHDA and CDR2 SQIVND (reference sequence). CDR3 length: 14 residues. V lost 3 bases and J lost 4; bases outside the gene matches: 2. The entire variable domain, with the rest obtained from reference TRBV19 and TRBJ1-1, is as follows: DGGITQSPKYLFRKEGQNVTLSCEQNLNHDAMYWYRQDPGQGLRLIYYSQIVNDFQKGDIAEGYSVSREKKESFPLTVTSAQKNPTAFYLCASSIDRGRTEAFFGQGTRLTVV.

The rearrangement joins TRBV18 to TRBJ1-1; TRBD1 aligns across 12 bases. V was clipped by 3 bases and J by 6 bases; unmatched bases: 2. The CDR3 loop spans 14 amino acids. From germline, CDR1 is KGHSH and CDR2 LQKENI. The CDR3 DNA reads TGTGCCAGCTCACCTTGGGACAGGGGGCCTGAAGCTTTCTTT. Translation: CASSPWDRGPEAFF.

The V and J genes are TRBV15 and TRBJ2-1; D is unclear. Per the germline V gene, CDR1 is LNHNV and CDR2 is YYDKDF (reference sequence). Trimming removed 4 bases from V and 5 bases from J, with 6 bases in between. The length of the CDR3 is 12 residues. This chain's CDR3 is CATSNVNNEQFF. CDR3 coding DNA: TGTGCCACCAGCAACGTAAACAATGAGCAGTTCTTC.

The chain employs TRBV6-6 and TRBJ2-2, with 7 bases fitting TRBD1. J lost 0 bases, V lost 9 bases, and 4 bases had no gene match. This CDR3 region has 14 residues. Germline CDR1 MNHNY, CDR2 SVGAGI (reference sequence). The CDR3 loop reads CASSGTANTGELFF. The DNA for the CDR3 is TGTGCCAGTTCCGGGACAGCGAACACCGGGGAGCTGTTTTTT.

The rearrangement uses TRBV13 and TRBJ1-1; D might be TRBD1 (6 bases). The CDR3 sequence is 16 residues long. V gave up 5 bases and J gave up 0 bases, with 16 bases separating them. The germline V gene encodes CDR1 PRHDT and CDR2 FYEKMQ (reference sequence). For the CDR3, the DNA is TGTGCCAGCAGCCCACAGGGCCTCCGAGTGAACACTGAAGCTTTCTTT. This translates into CASSPQGLRVNTEAFF. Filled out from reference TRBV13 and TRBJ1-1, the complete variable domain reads AAGVIQSPRHLIKEKRETATLKCYPIPRHDTVYWYQQGPGQDPQFLISFYEKMQSDKGSIPDRFSAQQFSDYHSELNMSSLELGDSALYFCASSPQGLRVNTEAFFGQGTRLTVV.

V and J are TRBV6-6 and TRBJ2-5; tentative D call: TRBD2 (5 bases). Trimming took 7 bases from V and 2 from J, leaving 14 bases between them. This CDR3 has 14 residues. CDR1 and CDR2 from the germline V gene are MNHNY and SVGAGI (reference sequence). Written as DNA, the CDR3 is TGTGCCAGCACCCCGAGGGCGTTACAAGAGACCCAGTACTTC. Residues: CASTPRALQETQYF.

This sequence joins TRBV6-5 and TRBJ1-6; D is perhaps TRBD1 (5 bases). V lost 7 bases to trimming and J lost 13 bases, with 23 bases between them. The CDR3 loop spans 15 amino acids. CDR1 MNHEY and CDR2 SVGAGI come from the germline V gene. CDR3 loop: CASKPAGLGFSPLHF. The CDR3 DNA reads TGTGCCAGCAAACCGGCGGGACTGGGATTTTCGCCCCTCCACTTT.

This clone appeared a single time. The CDR3 bases are TGTGCCAGCGGTCCGGGACAGGGTTATAATTCACCCCTCCACTTT. It is translated as CASGPGQGYNSPLHF. This rearrangement joins TRBV5-6 to TRBJ1-6; 9 bases fit TRBD1. J gave up 4 bases and V 7 bases, and 6 bases lay outside the gene matches. Germline CDR1 SGHDT, CDR2 YYEEEE. This CDR3 comprises 15 residues.

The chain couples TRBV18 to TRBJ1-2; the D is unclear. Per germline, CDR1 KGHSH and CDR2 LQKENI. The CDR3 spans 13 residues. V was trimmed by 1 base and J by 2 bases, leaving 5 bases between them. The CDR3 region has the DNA TGTGCCAGCTCACCACAGGGAAACTATGGCTACACCTTC. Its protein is CASSPQGNYGYTF.

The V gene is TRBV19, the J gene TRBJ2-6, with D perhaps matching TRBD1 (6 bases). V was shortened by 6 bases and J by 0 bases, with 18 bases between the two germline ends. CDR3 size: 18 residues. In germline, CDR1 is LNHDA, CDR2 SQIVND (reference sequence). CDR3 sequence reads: CASRDRQVGASGANVLTF. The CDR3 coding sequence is TGTGCCAGTAGAGATAGACAGGTAGGGGCCTCTGGGGCCAACGTCCTGACTTTC.

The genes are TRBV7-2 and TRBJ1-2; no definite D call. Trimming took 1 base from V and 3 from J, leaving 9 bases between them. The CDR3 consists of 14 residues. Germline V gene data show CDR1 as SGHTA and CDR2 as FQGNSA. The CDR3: CASSLGRADYGYTF. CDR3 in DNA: TGTGCCAGCAGCTTAGGAAGAGCTGACTATGGCTACACCTTC.

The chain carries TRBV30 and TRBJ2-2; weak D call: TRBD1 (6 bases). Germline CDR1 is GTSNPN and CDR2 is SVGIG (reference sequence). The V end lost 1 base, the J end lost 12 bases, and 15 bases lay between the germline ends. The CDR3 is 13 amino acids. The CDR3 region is CAWSGDTDEKLFF. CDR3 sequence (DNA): TGTGCCTGGAGTGGGGACACCGATGAGAAGCTGTTTTTT.

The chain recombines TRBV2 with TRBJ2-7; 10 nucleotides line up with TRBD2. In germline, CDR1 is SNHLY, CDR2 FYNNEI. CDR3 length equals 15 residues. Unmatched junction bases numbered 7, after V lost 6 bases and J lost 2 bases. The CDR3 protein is CASRQGTSATYEQYF. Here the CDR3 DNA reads TGTGCCAGCAGGCAAGGGACTAGCGCCACCTACGAGCAGTACTTC. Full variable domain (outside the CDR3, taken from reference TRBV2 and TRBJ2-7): EPEVTQTPSHQVTQMGQEVILRCVPISNHLYFYWYRQILGQKVEFLVSFYNNEISEKSEIFDDQFSVERPDGSNFTLKIRSTKLEDSAMYFCASRQGTSATYEQYFGPGTRLTVT.

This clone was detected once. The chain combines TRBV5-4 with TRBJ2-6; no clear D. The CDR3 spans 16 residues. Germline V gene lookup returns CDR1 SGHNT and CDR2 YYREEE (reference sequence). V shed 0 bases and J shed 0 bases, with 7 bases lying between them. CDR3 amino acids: CASSLDGPSGANVLTF. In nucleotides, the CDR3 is TGTGCCAGCAGCTTGGACGGTCCCTCTGGGGCCAACGTCCTGACTTTC.